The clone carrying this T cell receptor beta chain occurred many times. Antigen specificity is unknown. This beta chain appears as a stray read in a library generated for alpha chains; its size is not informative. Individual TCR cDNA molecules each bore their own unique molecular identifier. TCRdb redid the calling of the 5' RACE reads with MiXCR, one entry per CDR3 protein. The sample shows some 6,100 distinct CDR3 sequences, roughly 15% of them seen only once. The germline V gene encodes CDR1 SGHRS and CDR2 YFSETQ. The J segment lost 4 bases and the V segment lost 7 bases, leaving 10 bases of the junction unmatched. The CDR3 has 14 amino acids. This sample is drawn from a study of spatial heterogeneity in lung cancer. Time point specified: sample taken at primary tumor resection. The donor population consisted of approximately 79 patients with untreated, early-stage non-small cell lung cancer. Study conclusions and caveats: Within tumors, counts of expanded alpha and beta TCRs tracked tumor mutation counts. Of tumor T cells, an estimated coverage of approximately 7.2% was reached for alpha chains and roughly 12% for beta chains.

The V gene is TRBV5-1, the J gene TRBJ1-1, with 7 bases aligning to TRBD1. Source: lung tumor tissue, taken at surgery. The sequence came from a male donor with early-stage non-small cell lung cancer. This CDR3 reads CASASGQPFTEAFF. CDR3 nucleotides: TGCGCCAGCGCATCGGGACAGCCGTTCACTGAAGCTTTCTTT.